Listed below are T cell receptor beta chains from one sample, sequenced in a study of early T cells in non-severe SARS-CoV-2 infection. In TCRdb, the 5' RACE reads were re-called with MiXCR into one record per CDR3 protein. Of approximately 35,000 distinct CDR3 sequences in the sample, around 3.9% were seen once. The specimen was whole blood. The receptors were gathered from an adult who was a healthcare worker with PCR-confirmed SARS-CoV-2 infection or an uninfected control (not recorded which). Each CDR3 is given without its conserved first and last residue. The D gene is left open where the match is weak.

v_call d_call cdr3_aa
TRBV7-3 . ASSLHQIGASDEQF
TRBV27 TRBD1 ASSPFDRASYGYT
TRBV18 . ASSPQPYNEQF
TRBV10-1 . ASSDSQLGNEQF
TRBV14 TRBD1 ASSQLTGGNEQF
TRBV10-1 . ASSELSTNSPLH
TRBV20-1 . SAGMGHTQY
TRBV7-2 TRBD2 ASRGTAGLGPDTQY
TRBV4-1 . ASSQWAETEAF
TRBV4-3 . ASSQDPAGYEQY
TRBV6-5 . ASSPTGGTEAF
TRBV12-3/TRBV12-4 . ASRPGRGTNEKLF
TRBV20-1 . SAPSQGQDSGNTIY
TRBV6-2/TRBV6-3 TRBD2 ASTNERGLSYEQY
TRBV7-2 . ASSLDGGNTEAF
TRBV7-2 TRBD2 ASSSRTSGRSYEQY
TRBV2 . ASRLGDSPLH
TRBV6-5 . ASSYSRSGSTEAF
TRBV28 . ASSPMDSNYGYT
TRBV27 TRBD1 DSSDRGPFIFEQY
TRBV15 . ATSRDREAQPQH
TRBV18 . ASSPMGTASGANVLT
TRBV12-3/TRBV12-4 . ASSFNQEGDTQY
TRBV3-1 TRBD1 ASSQVPGGLGEQY
TRBV20-1 . SAWDVFLNNEQF
TRBV7-6 . ASSLGWTNGGNEQF
TRBV6-5 . ASRSSNVETQY
TRBV12-3/TRBV12-4 . ASSRGQFSGNTIY
TRBV21-1 . ASSKHRTGGELAEETQY
TRBV5-4 . ASSLYSGTSTDTQY
TRBV7-9 TRBD1 ASSPGTGDGGYT
TRBV7-9 . ASSHLAGARNEQF
TRBV5-1 TRBD1 ASSDGQGPYEQY
TRBV4-1 . ASSLEGPSYEQY
TRBV20-1 TRBD1 SATMGQGTGELF
TRBV3-1 . ASSRRDNSPLH
TRBV4-2 TRBD1 ASSQAAGGQGYT
TRBV5-1 . ASSLAELTETQY
TRBV12-5 . ASGSTGHQETQY
TRBV25-1 . ASSVLYEQY
TRBV7-2 . ASSLTGRGSGELF
TRBV7-9 . ASSGQHYGYT
TRBV10-3 . AISESMVETQY
TRBV29-1 TRBD1 SVTQDRGNTEAF
TRBV7-6 TRBD1 ASSLARTGGSYQETQY
TRBV7-9 TRBD2 ASSLVGTSGRVSSYNEQF
TRBV12-5 . ASGFMEGTNTEAF